This entry lists 19 T cell receptor beta chains sequenced from one sample in a study of blood T cell repertoires in COVID-19. Clones were read by immunoSEQ multiplex PCR, and TCRdb kept only the in-frame ones, dropping some. The repertoire consists of about 190,000 clones, with about 88% occurring once and the leading ten covering 4.5% to 5%. Sequencing was carried out using peripheral blood. The receptors come from an elderly woman with acute or convalescent COVID-19.

The chain recombines TRBV5-1 with TRBJ2-7; the match to TRBD2 covers 8 bases. Unmatched junction bases numbered 13, after V lost 4 bases and J lost 1 base. This CDR3 has 17 amino acids. Looked up from germline, CDR1 is SGHRS and CDR2 is YFSETQ. CDR3: CASSRGRSGRVSYEQYF. CDR3 sequence (DNA): TGCGCCAGCAGCCGTGGTAGGAGCGGGAGAGTTTCCTACGAGCAGTACTTC. The entire variable domain, with the rest obtained from reference TRBV5-1 and TRBJ2-7, is as follows: KAGVTQTPRYLIKTRGQQVTLSCSPISGHRSVSWYQQTPGQGLQFLFEYFSETQRNKGNFPGRFSGRQFSNSRSEMNVSTLELGDSALYLCASSRGRSGRVSYEQYFGPGTRLTVT.

The gene calls are TRBV9 and TRBJ2-5; possibly TRBD1 for D (5 bases). Trimming shortened V by 0 bases and J by 5 bases, and 8 bases separated the two germline ends. The CDR3 is made up of 13 amino acids. Germline loops: CDR1 SGDLS, CDR2 YYNGEE. DNA of the CDR3: TGTGCCAGCAGCGTAGGACAGAAGGAGACCCAGTACTTC. Its translation: CASSVGQKETQYF.

The J gene is TRBJ1-6, the V gene TRBV4-3; D is possibly TRBD1 (5 bases). V was shortened by 0 bases and J by 7 bases, with 16 bases between the two germline ends. Per the germline V gene, CDR1 is LGHNA and CDR2 is YSLEER. The CDR3 sequence is 17 residues long. The CDR3 nucleotides read TGCGCCAGCAGCCAAGAATTCGGGCGGGACCTGAATTCACCCCTCCACTTT. Translated: CASSQEFGRDLNSPLHF.

The genes are TRBV4-3 and TRBJ2-1, with TRBD2 identical over 9 bases. This CDR3 comprises 16 residues. The germline gives CDR1 LGHNA, CDR2 YSLEER. The junction had 7 bases not matched to a gene; V was cut back by 0 bases and J by 7 bases. In DNA form, the CDR3 reads TGCGCCAGCAGCCAAGAGGATCCGCTAGCGGGAAATGAGCAGTTCTTC. Residues: CASSQEDPLAGNEQFF.

The V gene is TRBV7-3, the J gene TRBJ2-1; D perhaps matches TRBD2 (5 bases). From germline, CDR1 is SGHTA and CDR2 FQGTGA. V was clipped by 2 bases and J by 6 bases, with 14 bases between them. CDR3 length equals 15 residues. The CDR3 coding sequence is TGTGCCAGCAGCTTATCGGGGTCGGGGAGCAATGAGCAGTTCTTC. Residues: CASSLSGSGSNEQFF.

V usage is TRBV9 and J usage is TRBJ1-3, with D maybe TRBD1 (5 bases). The V and J ends lost 6 bases and 0 bases respectively, with 13 bases between them. Looked up from germline, CDR1 is SGDLS and CDR2 is YYNGEE. The CDR3 contains 15 residues. CDR3 DNA sequence: TGTGCCAGCACCCTGGGGGGTAACTCTGGAAACACCATATATTTT. It codes for CASTLGGNSGNTIYF.

The chain couples TRBV19 to TRBJ1-2; D remains unclear. Between the trimmed V and J ends, which lost 3 bases and 4 bases, there was a span of 15 bases. There are 15 residues in the CDR3. Per the germline V gene, CDR1 is LNHDA and CDR2 is SQIVND (reference sequence). The CDR3 loop is CASSIGSAGSYGYTF. The CDR3, as DNA: TGTGCCAGTAGTATTGGATCGGCCGGGTCCTATGGCTACACCTTC.

This clone was found once. Written as DNA, the CDR3 is TGTGCCAGCAGTTCTTTATCCGCAGATACGCAGTATTTT. Translation gives CASSSLSADTQYF. The V and J genes are TRBV12-3 or TRBV12-4 and TRBJ2-3; unclear D gene. The V and J ends lost 4 bases and 4 bases respectively, with 9 bases between them. The CDR3 has 13 residues.

This clone appeared once. The genes are TRBV20-1 and TRBJ1-3; D not certain. Germline V gene lookup returns CDR1 DFQATT and CDR2 SNEGSKA (reference sequence). V was pared by 3 bases and J by 0 bases, with 9 bases between. This CDR3 comprises 14 residues. As DNA, the CDR3 is TGCAGTGCTAGTGGAGGTAACTCTGGAAACACCATATATTTT. Translation gives CSASGGNSGNTIYF.

V and J are TRBV28 and TRBJ2-3, with D tentatively TRBD2 (6 bases). The CDR3 has 15 residues. Germline V gene lookup returns CDR1 MDHEN and CDR2 SYDVKM. The V gene lost 4 bases and the J gene lost 5 bases, with 16 bases spanning the gap. CDR3 bases: TGTGCCAGCAGTTCCAGGCCACGGGGGATAGATACGCAGTATTTT. Residues: CASSSRPRGIDTQYF.

The chain has TRBV7-2 and TRBJ1-1; 9 nucleotides align to TRBD1. V trimming: 6 bases; J trimming: 5 bases; junction bases outside the gene matches: 13. From germline, CDR1 is SGHTA and CDR2 FQGNSA. The CDR3 extends over 16 amino acids. In nucleotides, the CDR3 is TGTGCCAGCAGTCTAACAGGGGGCGCCGGGGGAACTGAAGCTTTCTTT. It encodes CASSLTGGAGGTEAFF.

J is TRBJ1-5 and V is TRBV10-3; D unclear. V was pared by 6 bases and J by 0 bases, with 6 bases between. This CDR3 contains 13 residues. Germline V gene sequence: CDR1 ENHRY, CDR2 SYGVKD. CDR3 nucleotides: TGTGCCATCAGATACAGTAGCAATCAGCCCCAGCATTTT. Translated: CAIRYSSNQPQHF.

The chain joins TRBV7-9 to TRBJ2-2; D is uncertain. Trimming removed 3 bases from V and 3 bases from J, with 5 bases in between. CDR1 and CDR2 (germline): SEHNR, FQNEAQ (reference sequence). The CDR3 has 13 amino acids. DNA of the CDR3: TGTGCCAGCAGCTTGTTCGACACCGGGGAGCTGTTTTTT. It codes for CASSLFDTGELFF.

The chain combines TRBV18 with TRBJ2-1; 13 bases agree with TRBD2. Germline trimming cut 4 bases from V and 6 bases from J; bases unmatched to any gene: 3. This CDR3 is built from 15 residues. The V gene's germline CDR1 is KGHSH and CDR2 LQKENI. CDR3 coding DNA: TGTGCCAGCTCACTTGGGACTAGCGGGGTCAATGAGCAGTTCTTC. Translation: CASSLGTSGVNEQFF.

The chain is built from TRBV7-8 and TRBJ2-7, with 11 bases fitting TRBD1. The CDR3 has 13 residues. Germline V gene lookup returns CDR1 SGHVS and CDR2 FQNEAQ. V shed 5 bases, J shed 6 bases, and the junction held 3 bases outside the gene matches. The CDR3 spells CASSRTGGSEQYF. Here the CDR3 DNA reads TGTGCCAGCAGCCGGACAGGGGGCAGCGAGCAGTACTTC.

The chain joins TRBV7-6 to TRBJ2-7; 9 nucleotides agree with TRBD1. J lost 4 bases, V lost 1 base, and 5 bases had no gene match. This CDR3 comprises 15 residues. Germline values: CDR1 SGHVS, CDR2 FNYEAQ. Here the CDR3 DNA reads TGTGCCAGCAGCTTAGTCGGGACAGGGAGATACGAGCAGTACTTC. Its translation: CASSLVGTGRYEQYF.

Many counts were recorded for this clone. The V gene is TRBV6-6, the J gene TRBJ2-1; tentatively, D is TRBD2 (6 bases). Trimming shortened V by 2 bases and J by 2 bases, and 13 bases separated the two germline ends. CDR3 length equals 16 residues. Germline V lookup: CDR1 MNHNY, CDR2 SVGAGI (reference sequence). CDR3 sequence (DNA): TGTGCCAGCAGTTACCGTTCGGCGGGAACCTACAATGAGCAGTTCTTC. Translation gives CASSYRSAGTYNEQFF.

This chain uses TRBV5-1 with TRBJ2-3, with 9 nucleotides matching TRBD2. J lost 3 bases, V lost 0 bases, and 2 bases had no gene match. The germline V gene encodes CDR1 SGHRS and CDR2 YFSETQ. The CDR3 totals 15 residues. CDR3 DNA: TGCGCCAGCAGCTTGGCCGCGGGAGGGACAGATACGCAGTATTTT. This gives the protein CASSLAAGGTDTQYF.

J is TRBJ2-6 and V is TRBV6-4; 7 nucleotides line up with TRBD1. CDR3 size: 16 residues. J gave up 0 bases and V 5 bases, and 4 bases lay outside the gene matches. Germline V gene lookup returns CDR1 MRHNA and CDR2 SNTAGT. The CDR3 region is CASSKTGSSGANVLTF. The DNA for the CDR3 is TGTGCCAGCAGTAAGACAGGGAGCTCTGGGGCCAACGTCCTGACTTTC.